This paragraph covers one T cell receptor (beta chain) sequence. The antigen is undetermined. Unique molecular identifiers were incorporated when the TCRbeta library was constructed. TCRdb re-derived calls from the PCR reads in MiXCR, one entry per CDR3 protein. In the table there are 250,000 to 300,000 distinct CDR3 sequences, roughly 9.1% of which are singletons. With 2 bases removed from V and 1 base from J, the gap between germline ends came to 21 bases. The CDR3 totals 18 residues. CDR1 SGHKS and CDR2 YYEKEE come from the germline V gene (reference sequence). The data stem from a study of T-cell reconstitution after alpha-beta-depleted transplantation in children. Whole-study findings and limits: Approximately two months post-transplant, alpha-beta T cells reportedly originated from several hundred expanded graft clones. The main origin of T-cell counts and diversity one year after transplant was newly produced T cells.

This receptor was taken from a boy younger than two with acute myeloid leukemia, due to receive a stem cell transplant. The chain couples TRBV5-5 to TRBJ1-1; D is ambiguous. The input for sequencing was PBMCs, taken before TCRalphabeta/CD19-depleted stem cell transplant. This CDR3 is CASSFNFLGKGKNTEAFF. DNA for the CDR3: TGTGCCAGCAGCTTTAATTTCCTGGGAAAAGGGAAGAACACTGAAGCTTTCTTT.